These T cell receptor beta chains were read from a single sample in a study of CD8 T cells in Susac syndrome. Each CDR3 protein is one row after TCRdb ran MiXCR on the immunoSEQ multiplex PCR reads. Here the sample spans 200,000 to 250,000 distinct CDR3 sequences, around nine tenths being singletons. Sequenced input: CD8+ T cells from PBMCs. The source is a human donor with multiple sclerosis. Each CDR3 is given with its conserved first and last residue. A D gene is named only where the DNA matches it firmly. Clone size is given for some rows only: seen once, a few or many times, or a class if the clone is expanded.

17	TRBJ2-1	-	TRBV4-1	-	CASSQGSVGEGANEQFF	TGCGCCAGCAGCCAAGGTTCGGTGGGGGAGGGGGCCAATGAGCAGTTCTTC
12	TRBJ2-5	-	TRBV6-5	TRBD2	CASSPSGSTQYF	TGTGCCAGCAGTCCTAGCGGGAGTACCCAGTACTTC
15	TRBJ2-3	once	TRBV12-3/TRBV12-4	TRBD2	CATDLASGTRDTQYF	TGTGCCACCGACTTAGCTAGCGGGACCCGGGATACGCAGTATTTT
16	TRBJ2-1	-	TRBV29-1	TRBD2	CSVLTSGSVGWNEQFF	TGCAGCGTTTTGACTAGCGGGAGTGTGGGTTGGAATGAGCAGTTCTTC
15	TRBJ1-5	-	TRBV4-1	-	CASSHNTGRNQPQHF	TGCGCCAGCAGCCACAATACAGGGAGGAATCAGCCCCAGCATTTT
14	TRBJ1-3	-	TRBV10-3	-	CAISEILQPNTIYF	TGTGCCATCAGTGAGATTCTACAGCCAAACACCATATATTTT
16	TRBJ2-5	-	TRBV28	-	CASSPPGGPREETQYF	TGTGCCAGCAGTCCCCCGGGCGGACCACGAGAGGAGACCCAGTACTTC
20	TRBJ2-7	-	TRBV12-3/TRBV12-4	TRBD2	CASSSHRFQATSGSGYEQYF	TGTGCCAGCAGTTCCCATCGGTTCCAAGCGACTAGCGGGAGTGGCTACGAGCAGTACTTC
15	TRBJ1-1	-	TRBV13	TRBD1	CASSPGGFMNTEAFF	TGTGCCAGCAGCCCAGGGGGTTTCATGAACACTGAAGCTTTCTTT
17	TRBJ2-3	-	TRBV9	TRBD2	CASSVRSLGGLTDTQYF	TGTGCCAGCAGCGTCCGTAGCTTGGGAGGGCTTACAGATACGCAGTATTTT
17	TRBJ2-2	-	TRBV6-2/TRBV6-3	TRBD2	CASNERAGGLRTGELFF	TGTGCCAGCAACGAACGAGCGGGAGGGCTAAGAACCGGGGAGCTGTTTTTT
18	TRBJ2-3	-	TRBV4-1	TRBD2	CASSQVILAGGQGDTQYF	TGCGCCAGCAGCCAAGTTATCCTAGCGGGGGGGCAAGGAGATACGCAGTATTTT
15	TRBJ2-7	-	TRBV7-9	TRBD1	CASSLGRGHPYEQYF	TGTGCCAGCAGCTTAGGCAGGGGGCACCCTTACGAGCAGTACTTC
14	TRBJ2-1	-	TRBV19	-	CASSIGLLNNEQFF	TGTGCCAGTAGTATAGGACTGCTTAACAATGAGCAGTTCTTC
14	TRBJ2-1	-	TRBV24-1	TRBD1	CATSDGATGDEQFF	TGTGCCACCAGTGATGGGGCAACAGGGGATGAGCAGTTCTTC
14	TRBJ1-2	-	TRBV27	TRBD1	CASSFGQGMGGYTF	TGTGCCAGCAGTTTCGGACAGGGGATGGGCGGCTACACCTTC
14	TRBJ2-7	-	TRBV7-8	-	CASIGPGEAYEQYF	TGTGCCAGCATTGGGCCAGGGGAGGCCTACGAGCAGTACTTC
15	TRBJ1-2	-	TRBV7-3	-	CASSLIDKSRYGYTF	TGTGCCAGCAGCTTAATTGATAAGTCCAGGTATGGCTACACCTTC
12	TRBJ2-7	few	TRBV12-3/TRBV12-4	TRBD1	CASSDRGTEQYF	TGTGCCAGCAGTGACAGGGGGACCGAGCAGTACTTC
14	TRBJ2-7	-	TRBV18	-	CASSPPLEPGEQYF	TGTGCCAGCTCACCACCTCTGGAACCTGGGGAGCAGTACTTC
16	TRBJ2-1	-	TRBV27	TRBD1	CASSLSAGGAFNEQFF	TGTGCCAGCAGTTTATCGGCAGGGGGCGCCTTCAATGAGCAGTTCTTC
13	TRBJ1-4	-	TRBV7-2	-	CASSFATNEKLFF	TGTGCCAGCAGCTTTGCAACTAATGAAAAACTGTTTTTT
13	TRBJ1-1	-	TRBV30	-	CAWSVMGGDVAFF	TGTGCCTGGAGTGTAATGGGAGGGGATGTGGCTTTCTTT
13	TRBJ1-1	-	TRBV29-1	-	CSVDGGWPTEAFF	TGCAGCGTTGACGGGGGATGGCCCACTGAAGCTTTCTTT
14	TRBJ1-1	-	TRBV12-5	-	CASGLEGANTEAFF	TGTGCTAGTGGTTTAGAGGGAGCGAACACTGAAGCTTTCTTT
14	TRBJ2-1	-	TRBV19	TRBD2	CASWPGLAGVEQFF	TGTGCCAGTTGGCCGGGGCTAGCGGGAGTCGAGCAGTTCTTC
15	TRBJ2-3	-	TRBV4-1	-	CASSQAAPSTDTQYF	TGCGCCAGCAGTCAAGCGGCACCTAGCACAGATACGCAGTATTTT
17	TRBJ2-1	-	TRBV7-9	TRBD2	CASSSPRLAGEPGEQFF	TGTGCCAGCAGCTCCCCAAGACTAGCGGGAGAACCGGGTGAGCAGTTCTTC
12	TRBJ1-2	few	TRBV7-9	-	CASSTANYGYTF	TGTGCCAGCAGTACGGCTAACTATGGCTACACCTTC
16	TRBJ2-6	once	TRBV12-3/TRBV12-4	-	CASSLTTVSGANVLTF	TGTGCCAGCAGTTTAACTACGGTCTCTGGGGCCAACGTCCTGACTTTC
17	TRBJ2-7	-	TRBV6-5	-	CASSSNRVELSSYEQYF	TGTGCCAGCAGTTCCAACCGGGTCGAGTTGAGCTCCTACGAGCAGTACTTC
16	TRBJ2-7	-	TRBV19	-	CASSKKSVGVSYEQYF	TGTGCCAGTAGTAAAAAGTCGGTGGGGGTCTCCTACGAGCAGTACTTC
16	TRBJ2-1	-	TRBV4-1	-	CASSQVGSSSYNEQFF	TGCGCCAGCAGCCAAGTGGGCAGTAGCTCCTACAATGAGCAGTTCTTC
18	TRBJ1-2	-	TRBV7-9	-	CASQSGGPSHAGLYGYTF	TGTGCCAGCCAATCTGGAGGGCCCTCGCATGCCGGGCTCTATGGCTACACCTTC
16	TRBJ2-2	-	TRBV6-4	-	CASSGSGGENTGELFF	TGTGCCAGCAGTGGCTCCGGGGGCGAGAACACCGGGGAGCTGTTTTTT
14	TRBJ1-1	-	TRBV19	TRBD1	CASSKHRGNTEAFF	TGTGCCAGTAGTAAACACAGGGGAAACACTGAAGCTTTCTTT
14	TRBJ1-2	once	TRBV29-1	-	CSVEGGQVPYGYTF	TGCAGCGTTGAGGGGGGGCAAGTACCATATGGCTACACCTTC
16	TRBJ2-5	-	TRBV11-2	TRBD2	CASSPFSGGPEETQYF	TGTGCCAGCAGCCCCTTTAGCGGGGGACCCGAAGAGACCCAGTACTTC
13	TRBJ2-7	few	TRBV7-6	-	CASSFSGEDEQYF	TGTGCCAGCAGTTTCTCCGGGGAGGACGAGCAGTACTTC
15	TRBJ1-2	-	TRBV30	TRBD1	CAWTSGPARGYGYTF	TGTGCCTGGACCAGCGGACCGGCCAGGGGGTATGGCTACACCTTC
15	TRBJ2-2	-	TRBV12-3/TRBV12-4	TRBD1	CASSLRAGGNEELFF	TGTGCCAGCAGTTTAAGGGCAGGGGGCAATGAGGAGCTGTTTTTT
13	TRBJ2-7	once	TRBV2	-	CASSERLAYEQYF	TGTGCCAGCAGTGAACGGCTAGCGTACGAGCAGTACTTC
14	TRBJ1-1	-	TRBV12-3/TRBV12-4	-	CASTNDGRNTEAFF	TGTGCCAGCACCAACGACGGGAGGAACACTGAAGCTTTCTTT
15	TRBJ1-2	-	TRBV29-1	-	CSVEDSGVVIYGYTF	TGCAGCGTTGAAGATTCGGGGGTTGTGATCTATGGCTACACCTTC
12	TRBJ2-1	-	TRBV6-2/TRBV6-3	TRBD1	CASSKEDRGKFF	TGTGCCAGCAGTAAGGAGGACAGGGGGAAGTTCTTC
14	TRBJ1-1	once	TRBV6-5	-	CASLQPGLNSEAFF	TGTGCCAGCCTTCAACCGGGACTAAACTCTGAAGCTTTCTTT
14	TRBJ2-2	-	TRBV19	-	CASSNWQGGGELFF	TGTGCCAGTAGTAATTGGCAGGGGGGCGGGGAGCTGTTTTTT
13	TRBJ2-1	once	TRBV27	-	CASRLASYNEQFF	TGTGCCAGCAGACTAGCCTCCTACAATGAGCAGTTCTTC
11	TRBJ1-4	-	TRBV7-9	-	CASSLGKKVFF	TGTGCCAGCAGCTTAGGGAAAAAAGTGTTTTTT
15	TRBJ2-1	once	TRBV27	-	CASSPRGGGSNEQFF	TGTGCCAGCAGTCCCCGTGGGGGCGGGAGCAATGAGCAGTTCTTC